These T cell receptor beta chains were read from a single sample in a study of control samples from healthy donors and cancer patients. Profiled with immunoSEQ multiplex PCR; TCRdb holds only in-frame clones, not every one. The repertoire includes fewer than 250,000 clones, approximately 91% of them detected once, and roughly 1.9% sits in the top ten. Sequenced material: blood. The origin of the receptors is a man under 40 in good health. Both conserved end residues are part of each CDR3. D genes are given only for firm matches. Part of the rows lack a size; the others show once, few, many or a class for expanded clones.

v_call: TRBV19
clone_size: -
j_call: TRBJ1-2
d_call: TRBD1
cdr3_nt: TGTGCCAGTAGTATCGACAGGGGGAAGAATGGCTACACCTTC
cdr3_aa: CASSIDRGKNGYTF

v_call: TRBV30
clone_size: -
j_call: TRBJ2-7
d_call: -
cdr3_nt: TGTGCCTGGGCACGGCCTCCCGGGGAGCAGTACTTC
cdr3_aa: CAWARPPGEQYF

v_call: TRBV19
clone_size: -
j_call: TRBJ2-7
d_call: -
cdr3_nt: TGTGCCACTTTACCCGGGCCTTCCTACGAGCAGTACTTC
cdr3_aa: CATLPGPSYEQYF

v_call: TRBV14
clone_size: -
j_call: TRBJ2-2
d_call: TRBD2
cdr3_nt: TGTGCCAGCAGCCAAGACCCCCTCGGACTAGCGGGGGGATCCGGGGAGCTGTTTTTT
cdr3_aa: CASSQDPLGLAGGSGELFF

v_call: TRBV4-2
clone_size: -
j_call: TRBJ1-6
d_call: -
cdr3_nt: TGTGCCAGCAGCCTAGAGCCGGAGGCCGGCTCCCACTTT
cdr3_aa: CASSLEPEAGSHF

v_call: TRBV11-1
clone_size: -
j_call: TRBJ2-7
d_call: -
cdr3_nt: TGTGCCAGCAGCTTGGACAGTACACACTACGAGCAGTACTTC
cdr3_aa: CASSLDSTHYEQYF

v_call: TRBV7-2
clone_size: -
j_call: TRBJ1-2
d_call: -
cdr3_nt: TGTGCCCTGCAGGGCTATGGCTACACCTTC
cdr3_aa: CALQGYGYTF

v_call: TRBV25-1
clone_size: -
j_call: TRBJ1-6
d_call: TRBD1
cdr3_nt: TGTGCCAGCAGTGAAAACAGGGGCCCATATAATTCACCCCTCCACTTT
cdr3_aa: CASSENRGPYNSPLHF

v_call: TRBV5-6
clone_size: -
j_call: TRBJ2-3
d_call: TRBD2
cdr3_nt: TGTGCCAGCAGCTTGAACAGGTTAGCGGGGCGAACTAGCACAGATACGCAGTATTTT
cdr3_aa: CASSLNRLAGRTSTDTQYF

v_call: TRBV3-1/TRBV3-2
clone_size: -
j_call: TRBJ2-5
d_call: -
cdr3_nt: TGTGCCAGCAGCCAATGGCGGGGCCGCGGAGAGACCCAGTACTTC
cdr3_aa: CASSQWRGRGETQYF

v_call: TRBV5-1
clone_size: -
j_call: TRBJ1-2
d_call: TRBD1
cdr3_nt: TGCGCCAGCAGTGCCGCTGCAGGGGGCATTAACTATGGCTACACCTTC
cdr3_aa: CASSAAAGGINYGYTF

v_call: TRBV3-1/TRBV3-2
clone_size: -
j_call: TRBJ1-6
d_call: -
cdr3_nt: TGTGCCAGCAGCCCCCTCAACGGAGCAGGCTTAAGGGCCCTCCACTTT
cdr3_aa: CASSPLNGAGLRALHF

v_call: TRBV11-2
clone_size: -
j_call: TRBJ2-1
d_call: -
cdr3_nt: TGTGCCAGCAGCTTAGTACGGCTAGCCTATGAGCAGTTCTTC
cdr3_aa: CASSLVRLAYEQFF

v_call: TRBV27
clone_size: -
j_call: TRBJ1-2
d_call: -
cdr3_nt: TGTGCCAGCAGTTTTGCAGGGAGCGATGGCTACACCTTC
cdr3_aa: CASSFAGSDGYTF

v_call: TRBV7-9
clone_size: -
j_call: TRBJ2-7
d_call: -
cdr3_nt: TGTGCCAGCAGCGCGGGAAACCTGGCCTACGAGCAGTACTTC
cdr3_aa: CASSAGNLAYEQYF

v_call: TRBV7-8
clone_size: -
j_call: TRBJ2-3
d_call: TRBD1
cdr3_nt: TGTGCCAGCAGCTCCAAAGGCAGGGGGCGTCCAGATACGCAGTATTTT
cdr3_aa: CASSSKGRGRPDTQYF

v_call: TRBV19
clone_size: -
j_call: TRBJ1-6
d_call: -
cdr3_nt: TGTGCCAGTAGTACAGGGAGGGGTTCACCCCTCCACTTT
cdr3_aa: CASSTGRGSPLHF

v_call: TRBV19
clone_size: -
j_call: TRBJ2-7
d_call: TRBD1
cdr3_nt: TGTGCCAGTAGTATCGGGACAGGGGATTATGAGCAGTACTTC
cdr3_aa: CASSIGTGDYEQYF

v_call: TRBV5-1
clone_size: -
j_call: TRBJ2-3
d_call: -
cdr3_nt: TGCGCCAGCAGCAGGTCTAGCACAGATACGCAGTATTTT
cdr3_aa: CASSRSSTDTQYF

v_call: TRBV7-8
clone_size: -
j_call: TRBJ1-6
d_call: -
cdr3_nt: TGTGCCAGCAGCTTAGTTGGCTTAAGGGGATCACCCCTCCACTTT
cdr3_aa: CASSLVGLRGSPLHF

v_call: TRBV2
clone_size: -
j_call: TRBJ1-5
d_call: TRBD1
cdr3_nt: TGTGCCAGCAGTGAATGGGGACAGGGGTTCAGTCAGCCCCAGCATTTT
cdr3_aa: CASSEWGQGFSQPQHF

v_call: TRBV6-6
clone_size: -
j_call: TRBJ1-1
d_call: -
cdr3_nt: TGTGCCAGCAGTTACTACCAGGGATCTGTGGATGAAGCTTTCTTT
cdr3_aa: CASSYYQGSVDEAFF

v_call: TRBV7-9
clone_size: -
j_call: TRBJ1-1
d_call: -
cdr3_nt: TGTGCCAGCAGCTTGGACGCGGGGAACACTGAAGCTTTCTTT
cdr3_aa: CASSLDAGNTEAFF

v_call: TRBV5-1
clone_size: -
j_call: TRBJ1-2
d_call: TRBD1
cdr3_nt: TGCGCCAGCAGCCCGGACAGGGGTGGCTATGGCTACACCTTC
cdr3_aa: CASSPDRGGYGYTF

v_call: TRBV6-2/TRBV6-3
clone_size: once
j_call: TRBJ2-2
d_call: TRBD1
cdr3_nt: TGTGCCAGCAGCCCTATGGACAGGGGGCCCACCGGGGAGCTGTTTTTT
cdr3_aa: CASSPMDRGPTGELFF

v_call: TRBV6-5
clone_size: -
j_call: TRBJ2-1
d_call: TRBD2
cdr3_nt: TGTGCCAGCAGTTTAGCGGGGAATGAGCAGTTCTTC
cdr3_aa: CASSLAGNEQFF

v_call: TRBV6-5
clone_size: -
j_call: TRBJ1-2
d_call: -
cdr3_nt: TGTGCCAGCAGTTACGGAGAGGGTTCATGGGGCTACACCTTC
cdr3_aa: CASSYGEGSWGYTF

v_call: TRBV7-2
clone_size: -
j_call: TRBJ2-7
d_call: TRBD1
cdr3_nt: TGTGCCAGCAGCGCCCGACAGGGTTCCTACGAGCAGTACTTC
cdr3_aa: CASSARQGSYEQYF

v_call: TRBV14
clone_size: -
j_call: TRBJ1-1
d_call: TRBD1
cdr3_nt: TGTGCCAGCAGCCGCATAGGACAGGGCAAAGCTTTCTTT
cdr3_aa: CASSRIGQGKAFF

v_call: TRBV2
clone_size: -
j_call: TRBJ1-6
d_call: -
cdr3_nt: TGTGCCAGCAAGGGGGACACCCTTAATTCACCCCTCCACTTT
cdr3_aa: CASKGDTLNSPLHF

v_call: TRBV5-1
clone_size: -
j_call: TRBJ1-1
d_call: -
cdr3_nt: TGCGCCAGCAGCTTAGGGATACGAACTGAAGCTTTCTTT
cdr3_aa: CASSLGIRTEAFF

v_call: TRBV29-1
clone_size: -
j_call: TRBJ1-2
d_call: -
cdr3_nt: TGCAGCGCCCAGACAAAGTTCTATGGCTACACCTTC
cdr3_aa: CSAQTKFYGYTF

v_call: TRBV11-3
clone_size: -
j_call: TRBJ2-1
d_call: -
cdr3_nt: TGTGCCAGCAGCTTAGAAGACGGCAATGAGCAGTTCTTC
cdr3_aa: CASSLEDGNEQFF

v_call: TRBV30
clone_size: -
j_call: TRBJ2-2
d_call: -
cdr3_nt: TGTGCCTGGAGTGTAAACTTTAACACCGGGGAGCTGTTTTTT
cdr3_aa: CAWSVNFNTGELFF

v_call: TRBV12-3/TRBV12-4
clone_size: -
j_call: TRBJ2-7
d_call: TRBD1
cdr3_nt: TGTGCCAGCAGTTCGGACAGGGGCTTCGAGCAGTACTTC
cdr3_aa: CASSSDRGFEQYF

v_call: TRBV5-1
clone_size: -
j_call: TRBJ1-2
d_call: -
cdr3_nt: TGCGCCAGCAGCTTGGCCCCCGGGACCCAATATGGCTACACCTTC
cdr3_aa: CASSLAPGTQYGYTF

v_call: TRBV7-9
clone_size: -
j_call: TRBJ1-2
d_call: -
cdr3_nt: TGTGCCAGCAGCTTCTACCGAGACAATGGTGGCTACACCTTC
cdr3_aa: CASSFYRDNGGYTF

v_call: TRBV6-1
clone_size: -
j_call: TRBJ2-1
d_call: -
cdr3_nt: TGTGCCAGCAGTGAAGGCGCGTGGGACAAGGGACTTGATGAGCAGTTCTTC
cdr3_aa: CASSEGAWDKGLDEQFF

v_call: TRBV3-1/TRBV3-2
clone_size: once
j_call: TRBJ1-4
d_call: -
cdr3_nt: TGTGCCAGCAGCCACTATAATGAAAAACTGTTTTTT
cdr3_aa: CASSHYNEKLFF

v_call: TRBV18
clone_size: -
j_call: TRBJ1-6
d_call: -
cdr3_nt: TGTGCCAGCTCACCACGGGAGGATTCACCCCTCCACTTT
cdr3_aa: CASSPREDSPLHF

v_call: TRBV5-8
clone_size: once
j_call: TRBJ2-7
d_call: -
cdr3_nt: TGTGCCAGCAGCGGATTGACCTACGAGCAGTACTTC
cdr3_aa: CASSGLTYEQYF

v_call: TRBV19
clone_size: once
j_call: TRBJ2-3
d_call: TRBD2
cdr3_nt: TGTGCCAGTAGTATGAGGGGACTAGTATTGCCGGGCGGGACAGATACGCAGTATTTT
cdr3_aa: CASSMRGLVLPGGTDTQYF

v_call: TRBV6-5
clone_size: -
j_call: TRBJ2-1
d_call: -
cdr3_nt: TGTGCCGGAGGGGACAGATACAATGAGCAGTTCTTC
cdr3_aa: CAGGDRYNEQFF